The rows below give T cell receptor beta chains drawn from one sample of a study of blood T cell repertoires in COVID-19. Assay: immunoSEQ multiplex PCR; the TCRdb copy retains only in-frame clones and omits some. The sample lists 150,000 to 200,000 clones; 88% were seen once. The sequenced sample consisted of peripheral blood. All receptors come from a man aged 35 to 55 with active or convalescent COVID-19. Both conserved end residues are part of each CDR3. The D gene is left open where the match is weak. Not every row has a clone size; where given, it reads once, few, many or a size class.

v_call: TRBV30
clone_size: -
j_call: TRBJ2-3
d_call: TRBD1
cdr3_nt: TGTGCCTGGAGTGTAGGGACAGGGGTGACAGATACGCAGTATTTT
cdr3_aa: CAWSVGTGVTDTQYF

v_call: TRBV21-1
clone_size: -
j_call: TRBJ2-6
d_call: -
cdr3_nt: TGTGCCAGCAGTAACCCCCGGGTTTCCAACGTCCTGACTTTC
cdr3_aa: CASSNPRVSNVLTF

v_call: TRBV6-1
clone_size: -
j_call: TRBJ2-1
d_call: TRBD2
cdr3_nt: TGTGCCAGCAGTGAACCCCGACTAGCAGATTACAATGAGCAGTTCTTC
cdr3_aa: CASSEPRLADYNEQFF

v_call: TRBV2
clone_size: -
j_call: TRBJ2-5
d_call: -
cdr3_nt: TGTGCCACCAGGGGGGGTGAGACCCAGTACTTC
cdr3_aa: CATRGGETQYF

v_call: TRBV5-4
clone_size: few
j_call: TRBJ1-5
d_call: -
cdr3_nt: TGTGCCAGCAGCTTTGGAGGAGATAGCAATCAGCCCCAGCATTTT
cdr3_aa: CASSFGGDSNQPQHF

v_call: TRBV4-2
clone_size: -
j_call: TRBJ2-7
d_call: TRBD1
cdr3_nt: TGTGCCAGCAGCCAAGTCGGACAGGGGGTGTATGAGCAGTACTTC
cdr3_aa: CASSQVGQGVYEQYF

v_call: TRBV19
clone_size: -
j_call: TRBJ1-1
d_call: TRBD1
cdr3_nt: TGTGCCAGTAGTTTCAGGGGGCGCGGTATTGAAGCTTTCTTT
cdr3_aa: CASSFRGRGIEAFF

v_call: TRBV5-4
clone_size: -
j_call: TRBJ2-7
d_call: TRBD2
cdr3_nt: TGTGCCAGCAGCTACCCGGGACTAGCGGGGGCCAGGGACGAGCAGTACTTC
cdr3_aa: CASSYPGLAGARDEQYF

v_call: TRBV4-3
clone_size: -
j_call: TRBJ2-3
d_call: -
cdr3_nt: TGCGCCAGCAGCCAAGAGTTGGCTGTCGCAGATACGCAGTATTTT
cdr3_aa: CASSQELAVADTQYF

v_call: TRBV10-3
clone_size: -
j_call: TRBJ2-2
d_call: TRBD1
cdr3_nt: TGTGCCATCAGTAAAGGACAGGGTGTAACCGGGGAGCTGTTTTTT
cdr3_aa: CAISKGQGVTGELFF

v_call: TRBV5-1
clone_size: -
j_call: TRBJ2-3
d_call: TRBD2
cdr3_nt: TGCGCCAGTAGACCTAGCGGGAGGGGCGATACGCAGTATTTT
cdr3_aa: CASRPSGRGDTQYF

v_call: TRBV6-6
clone_size: -
j_call: TRBJ2-3
d_call: TRBD2
cdr3_nt: TGTGCCAGCAGTTACAAGGCGGGGGGTAGCACAGATACGCAGTATTTT
cdr3_aa: CASSYKAGGSTDTQYF

v_call: TRBV21-1
clone_size: -
j_call: TRBJ1-5
d_call: -
cdr3_nt: TGTGCCAGCAGCAACTGGGGCAGGGGGCGGTATAGCAATCAGCCCCAGCATTTT
cdr3_aa: CASSNWGRGRYSNQPQHF

v_call: TRBV6-5
clone_size: -
j_call: TRBJ2-2
d_call: -
cdr3_nt: TGTGCCAGCAGTTACTCGAGTATGGGGGGGCCCGGGGAGCTGTTTTTT
cdr3_aa: CASSYSSMGGPGELFF

v_call: TRBV6-5
clone_size: once
j_call: TRBJ1-1
d_call: TRBD1
cdr3_nt: TGTGCCAGCAGGAGACAGGGGATGAACACTGAAGCTTTCTTT
cdr3_aa: CASRRQGMNTEAFF

v_call: TRBV7-2
clone_size: -
j_call: TRBJ1-6
d_call: -
cdr3_nt: TGTGCCAGCAGCCCAGACAGGACTAATTCACCCCTCCACTTT
cdr3_aa: CASSPDRTNSPLHF

v_call: TRBV6-1
clone_size: -
j_call: TRBJ1-2
d_call: -
cdr3_nt: TGTGCCAGCAGTGAAGCGGTTAGAACGGGTGGCTACACCTTC
cdr3_aa: CASSEAVRTGGYTF

v_call: TRBV2
clone_size: -
j_call: TRBJ2-7
d_call: -
cdr3_nt: TGTGCCAGCAGTCTCACAGGGCCCTACGAGCAGTACTTC
cdr3_aa: CASSLTGPYEQYF